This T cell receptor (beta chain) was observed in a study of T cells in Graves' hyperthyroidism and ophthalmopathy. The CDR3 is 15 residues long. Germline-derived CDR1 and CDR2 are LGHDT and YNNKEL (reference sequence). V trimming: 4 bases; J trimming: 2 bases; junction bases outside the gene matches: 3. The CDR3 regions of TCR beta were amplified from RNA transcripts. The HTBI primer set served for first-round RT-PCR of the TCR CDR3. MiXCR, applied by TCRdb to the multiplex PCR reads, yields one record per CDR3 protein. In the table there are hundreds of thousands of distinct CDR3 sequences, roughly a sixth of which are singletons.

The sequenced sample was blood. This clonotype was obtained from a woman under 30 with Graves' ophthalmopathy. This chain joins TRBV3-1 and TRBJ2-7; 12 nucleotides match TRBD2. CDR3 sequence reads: CASSPASGGAYEQYF. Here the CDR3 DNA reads TGTGCCAGCAGCCCCGCTAGCGGGGGGGCCTACGAGCAGTACTTC.